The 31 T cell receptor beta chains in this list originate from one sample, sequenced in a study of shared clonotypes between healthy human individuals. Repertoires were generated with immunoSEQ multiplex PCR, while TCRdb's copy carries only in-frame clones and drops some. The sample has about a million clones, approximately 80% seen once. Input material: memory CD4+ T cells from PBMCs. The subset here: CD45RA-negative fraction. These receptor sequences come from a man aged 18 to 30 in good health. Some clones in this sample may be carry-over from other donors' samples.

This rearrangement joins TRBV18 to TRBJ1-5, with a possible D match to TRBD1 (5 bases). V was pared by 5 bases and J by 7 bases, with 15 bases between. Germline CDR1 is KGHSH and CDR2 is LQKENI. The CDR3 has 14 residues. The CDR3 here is CASSTSRVGQPQHF. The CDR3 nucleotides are TGTGCCAGCTCAACCAGCAGGGTCGGGCAGCCCCAGCATTTT.

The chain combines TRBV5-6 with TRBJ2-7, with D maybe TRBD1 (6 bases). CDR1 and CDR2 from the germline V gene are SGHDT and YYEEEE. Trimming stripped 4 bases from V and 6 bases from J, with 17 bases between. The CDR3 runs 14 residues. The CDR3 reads CASSTRQVLAEQYF. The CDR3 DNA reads TGTGCCAGCAGCACACGACAGGTACTTGCCGAGCAGTACTTC.

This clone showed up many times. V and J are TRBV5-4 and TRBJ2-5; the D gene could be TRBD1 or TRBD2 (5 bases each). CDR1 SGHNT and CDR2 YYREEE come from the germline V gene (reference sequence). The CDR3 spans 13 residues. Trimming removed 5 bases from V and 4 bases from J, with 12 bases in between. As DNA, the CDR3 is TGTGCCAGCAGTTTTGGGGGATTAGAGACCCAGTACTTC. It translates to CASSFGGLETQYF.

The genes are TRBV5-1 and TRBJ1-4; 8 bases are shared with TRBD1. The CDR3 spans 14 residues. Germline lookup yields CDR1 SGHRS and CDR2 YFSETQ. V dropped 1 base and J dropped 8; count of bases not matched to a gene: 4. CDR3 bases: TGCGCCAGCAGCTTGCAGGGGGCGCGAGAAAAACTGTTTTTT. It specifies CASSLQGAREKLFF.

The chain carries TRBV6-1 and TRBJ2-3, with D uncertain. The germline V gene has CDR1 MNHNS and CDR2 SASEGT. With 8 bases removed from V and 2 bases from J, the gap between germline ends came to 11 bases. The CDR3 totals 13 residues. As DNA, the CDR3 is TGTGCCAGCTGCCTCAGTAACACAGATACGCAGTATTTT. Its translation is CASCLSNTDTQYF.

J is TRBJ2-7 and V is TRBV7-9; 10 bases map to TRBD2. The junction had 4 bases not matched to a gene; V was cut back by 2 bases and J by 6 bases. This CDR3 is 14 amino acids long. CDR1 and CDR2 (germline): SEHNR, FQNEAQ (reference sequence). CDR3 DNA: TGTGCCAGCAGCTTAAGCCGGACTAGCGGCGAGCAGTACTTC. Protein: CASSLSRTSGEQYF.

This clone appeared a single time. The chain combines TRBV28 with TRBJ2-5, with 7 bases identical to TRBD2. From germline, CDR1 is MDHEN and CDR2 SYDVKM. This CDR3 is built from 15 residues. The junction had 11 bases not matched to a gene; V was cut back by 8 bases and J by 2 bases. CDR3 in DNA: TGTGCCAGCCGCTCGCCCGCTAGCGGACAAGAGACCCAGTACTTC. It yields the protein CASRSPASGQETQYF.

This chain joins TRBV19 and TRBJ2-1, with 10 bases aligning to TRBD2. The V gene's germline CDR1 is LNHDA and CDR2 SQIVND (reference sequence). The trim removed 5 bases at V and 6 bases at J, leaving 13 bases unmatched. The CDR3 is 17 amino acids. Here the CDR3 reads CASSPGLAAKDLNEQFF. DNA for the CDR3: TGTGCCAGTAGTCCCGGACTAGCGGCAAAAGATCTCAATGAGCAGTTCTTC.

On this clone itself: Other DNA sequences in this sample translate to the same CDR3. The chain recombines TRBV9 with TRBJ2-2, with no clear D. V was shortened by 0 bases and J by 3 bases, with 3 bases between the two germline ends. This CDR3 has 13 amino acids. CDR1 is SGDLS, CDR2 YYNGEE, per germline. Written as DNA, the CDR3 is TGTGCCAGCAGCGTAGTGGACACCGGGGAGCTGTTTTTT. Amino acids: CASSVVDTGELFF.

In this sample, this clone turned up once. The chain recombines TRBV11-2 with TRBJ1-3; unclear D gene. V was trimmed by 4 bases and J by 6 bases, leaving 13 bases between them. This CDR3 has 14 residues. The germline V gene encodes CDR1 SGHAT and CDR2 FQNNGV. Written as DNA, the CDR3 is TGTGCCAGCAGCTCCAGCGGGCGGGCAAACACCATATATTTT. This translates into CASSSSGRANTIYF.

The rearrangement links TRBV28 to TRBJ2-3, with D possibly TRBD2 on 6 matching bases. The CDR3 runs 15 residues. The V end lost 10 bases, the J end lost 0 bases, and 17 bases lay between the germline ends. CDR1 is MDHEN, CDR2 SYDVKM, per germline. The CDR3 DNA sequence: TGTGCCACCATGATCTTGGGGGGAAGCACAGATACGCAGTATTTT. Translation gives CATMILGGSTDTQYF.

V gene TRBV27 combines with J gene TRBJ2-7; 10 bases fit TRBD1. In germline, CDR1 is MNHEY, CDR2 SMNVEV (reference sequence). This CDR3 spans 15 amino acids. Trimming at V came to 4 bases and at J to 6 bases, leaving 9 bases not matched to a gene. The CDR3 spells CASSSLGQGKSEQYF. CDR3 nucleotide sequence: TGTGCCAGCAGTTCCCTGGGACAGGGGAAAAGCGAGCAGTACTTC.

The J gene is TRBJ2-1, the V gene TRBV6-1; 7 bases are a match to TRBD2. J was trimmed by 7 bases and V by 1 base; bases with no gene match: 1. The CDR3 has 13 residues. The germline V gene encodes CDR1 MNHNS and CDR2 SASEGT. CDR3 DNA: TGTGCCAGCAGTGAAGTGGGGGGGAATGAGCAGTTCTTC. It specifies CASSEVGGNEQFF.

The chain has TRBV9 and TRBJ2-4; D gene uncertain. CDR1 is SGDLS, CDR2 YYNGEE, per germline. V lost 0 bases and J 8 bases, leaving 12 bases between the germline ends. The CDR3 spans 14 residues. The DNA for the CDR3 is TGTGCCAGCAGCGTAGGACCCCCCGTCGACATTCAGTACTTC. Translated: CASSVGPPVDIQYF. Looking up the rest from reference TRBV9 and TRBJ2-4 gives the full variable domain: DSGVTQTPKHLITATGQRVTLRCSPRSGDLSVYWYQQSLDQGLQFLIQYYNGEERAKGNILERFSAQQFPDLHSELNLSSLELGDSALYFCASSVGPPVDIQYFGAGTRLSVL.

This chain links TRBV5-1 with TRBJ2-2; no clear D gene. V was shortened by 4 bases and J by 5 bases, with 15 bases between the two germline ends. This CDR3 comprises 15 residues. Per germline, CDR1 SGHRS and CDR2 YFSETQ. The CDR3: CASSVQRTETGELFF. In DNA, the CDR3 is TGCGCCAGCAGCGTCCAAAGGACGGAGACCGGGGAGCTGTTTTTT.

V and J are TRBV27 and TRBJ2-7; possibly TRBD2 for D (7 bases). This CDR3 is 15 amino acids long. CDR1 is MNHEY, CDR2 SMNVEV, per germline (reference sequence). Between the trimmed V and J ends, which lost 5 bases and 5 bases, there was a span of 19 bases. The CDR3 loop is CASSGRGGMSHEQYF. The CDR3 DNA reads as TGTGCCAGCAGTGGAAGGGGGGGCATGTCCCACGAGCAGTACTTC.

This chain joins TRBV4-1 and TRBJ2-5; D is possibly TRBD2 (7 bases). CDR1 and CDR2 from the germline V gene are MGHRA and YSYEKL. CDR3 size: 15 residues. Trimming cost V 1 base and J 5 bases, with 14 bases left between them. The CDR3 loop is CASSQARGAWETQYF. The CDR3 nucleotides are TGCGCCAGCAGCCAAGCACGGGGGGCGTGGGAGACCCAGTACTTC.

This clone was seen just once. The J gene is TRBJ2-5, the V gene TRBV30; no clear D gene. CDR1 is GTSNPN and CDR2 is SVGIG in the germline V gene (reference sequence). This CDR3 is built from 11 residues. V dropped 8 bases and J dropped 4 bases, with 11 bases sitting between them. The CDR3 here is CAGFTRETQYF. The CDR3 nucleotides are TGTGCCGGGTTTACCCGAGAGACCCAGTACTTC.

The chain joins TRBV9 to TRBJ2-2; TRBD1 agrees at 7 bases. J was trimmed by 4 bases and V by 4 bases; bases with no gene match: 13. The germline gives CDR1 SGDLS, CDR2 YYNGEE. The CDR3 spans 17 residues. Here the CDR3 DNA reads TGTGCCAGCAGCTCCACCCCGGGACAGTCCAGCACCGGGGAGCTGTTTTTT. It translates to CASSSTPGQSSTGELFF.

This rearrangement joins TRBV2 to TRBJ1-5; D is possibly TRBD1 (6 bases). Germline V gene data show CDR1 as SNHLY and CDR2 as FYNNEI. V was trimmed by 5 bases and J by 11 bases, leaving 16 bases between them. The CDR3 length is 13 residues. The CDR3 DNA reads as TGTGCCAGCAGTACCCGACAGGCCGGGTCCCAGCATTTT. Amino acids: CASSTRQAGSQHF. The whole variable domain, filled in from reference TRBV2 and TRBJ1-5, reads EPEVTQTPSHQVTQMGQEVILRCVPISNHLYFYWYRQILGQKVEFLVSFYNNEISEKSEIFDDQFSVERPDGSNFTLKIRSTKLEDSAMYFCASSTRQAGSQHFGDGTRLSIL.

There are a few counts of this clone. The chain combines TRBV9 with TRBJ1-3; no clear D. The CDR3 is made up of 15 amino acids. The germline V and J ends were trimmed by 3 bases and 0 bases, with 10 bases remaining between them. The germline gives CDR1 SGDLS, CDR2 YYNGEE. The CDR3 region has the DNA TGTGCCAGCAGCGACCGACCGATCTCTGGAAACACCATATATTTT. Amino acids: CASSDRPISGNTIYF. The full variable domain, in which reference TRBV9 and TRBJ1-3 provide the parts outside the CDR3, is DSGVTQTPKHLITATGQRVTLRCSPRSGDLSVYWYQQSLDQGLQFLIQYYNGEERAKGNILERFSAQQFPDLHSELNLSSLELGDSALYFCASSDRPISGNTIYFGEGSWLTVV.

The CDR3 DNA sequence: TGTGCCAGCAGCAGACTGTCTGGAAACACCATATATTTT. Translation: CASSRLSGNTIYF. The V and J genes are TRBV2 and TRBJ1-3, with no clear D. V was clipped by 6 bases and J by 1 base, with 7 bases between them. The CDR3 extends over 13 amino acids. In germline, CDR1 is SNHLY, CDR2 FYNNEI.

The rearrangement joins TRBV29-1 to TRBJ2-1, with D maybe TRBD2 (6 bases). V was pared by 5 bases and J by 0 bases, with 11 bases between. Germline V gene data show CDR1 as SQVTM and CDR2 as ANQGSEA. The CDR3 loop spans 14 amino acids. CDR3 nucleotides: TGCAGCGTTAAGGACGGGAGCTCCTACAATGAGCAGTTCTTC. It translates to CSVKDGSSYNEQFF.

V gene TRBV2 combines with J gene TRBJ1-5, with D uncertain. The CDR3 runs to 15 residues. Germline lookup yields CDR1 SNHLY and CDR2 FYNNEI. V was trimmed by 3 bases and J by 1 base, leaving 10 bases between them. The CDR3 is CASSDMGLSNQPQHF. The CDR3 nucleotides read TGTGCCAGCAGTGATATGGGTTTAAGCAATCAGCCCCAGCATTTT.

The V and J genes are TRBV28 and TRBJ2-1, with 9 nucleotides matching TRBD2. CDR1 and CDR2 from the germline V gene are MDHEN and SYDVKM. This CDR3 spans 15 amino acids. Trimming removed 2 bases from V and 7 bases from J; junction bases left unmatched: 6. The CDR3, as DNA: TGTGCCAGCAGTTTAAATAGCGGGAGATGGAATGAGCAGTTCTTC. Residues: CASSLNSGRWNEQFF.

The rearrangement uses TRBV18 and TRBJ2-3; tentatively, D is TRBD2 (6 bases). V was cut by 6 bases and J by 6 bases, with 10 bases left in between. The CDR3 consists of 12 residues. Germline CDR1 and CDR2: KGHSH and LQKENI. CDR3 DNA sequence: TGTGCCAGCTCCCTCCGGGAGGATACGCAGTATTTT. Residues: CASSLREDTQYF.

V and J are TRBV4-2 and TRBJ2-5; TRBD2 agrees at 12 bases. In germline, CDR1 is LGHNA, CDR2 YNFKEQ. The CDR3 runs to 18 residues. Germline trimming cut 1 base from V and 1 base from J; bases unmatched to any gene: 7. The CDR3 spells CASSQAWTSGTIQETQYF. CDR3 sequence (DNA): TGTGCCAGCAGCCAAGCATGGACTAGCGGGACAATCCAAGAGACCCAGTACTTC.

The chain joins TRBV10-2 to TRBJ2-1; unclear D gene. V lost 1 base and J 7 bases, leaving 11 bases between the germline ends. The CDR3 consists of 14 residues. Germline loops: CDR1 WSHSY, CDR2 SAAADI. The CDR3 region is CASSEFQVGNEQFF. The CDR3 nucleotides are TGCGCCAGCAGTGAGTTTCAGGTGGGGAATGAGCAGTTCTTC.

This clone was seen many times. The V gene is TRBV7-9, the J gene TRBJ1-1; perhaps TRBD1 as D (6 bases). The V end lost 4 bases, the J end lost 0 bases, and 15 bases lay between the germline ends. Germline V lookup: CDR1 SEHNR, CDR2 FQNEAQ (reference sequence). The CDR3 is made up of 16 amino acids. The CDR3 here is CASSSKDRAMNTEAFF. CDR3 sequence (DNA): TGTGCCAGCAGCTCGAAGGACAGAGCAATGAACACTGAAGCTTTCTTT.

CDR3 region: CASSLLVVGRAEQFF. The CDR3 bases are TGTGCCAGCAGCTTATTGGTAGTAGGGCGAGCGGAGCAGTTCTTC. This chain connects TRBV11-2 to TRBJ2-1; no reliable D call. Trimming cost V 2 bases and J 10 bases, with 18 bases left between them. The germline V gene encodes CDR1 SGHAT and CDR2 FQNNGV. The CDR3 consists of 15 residues. Supplemented by reference TRBV11-2 and TRBJ2-1, the full variable domain reads EAGVAQSPRYKIIEKRQSVAFWCNPISGHATLYWYQQILGQGPKLLIQFQNNGVVDDSQLPKDRFSAERLKGVDSTLKIQPAKLEDSAVYLCASSLLVVGRAEQFFGPGTRLTVL.

The CDR3 DNA is TGTGCCAGCAATGCCCGTGATTCCTACGAGCAGTACTTC. Its protein is CASNARDSYEQYF. This sequence joins TRBV25-1 and TRBJ2-7; D not certain. The CDR3 has 13 residues. V was cut by 7 bases and J by 1 base, with 11 bases left in between. Germline values: CDR1 MGHDK, CDR2 SYGVNS.